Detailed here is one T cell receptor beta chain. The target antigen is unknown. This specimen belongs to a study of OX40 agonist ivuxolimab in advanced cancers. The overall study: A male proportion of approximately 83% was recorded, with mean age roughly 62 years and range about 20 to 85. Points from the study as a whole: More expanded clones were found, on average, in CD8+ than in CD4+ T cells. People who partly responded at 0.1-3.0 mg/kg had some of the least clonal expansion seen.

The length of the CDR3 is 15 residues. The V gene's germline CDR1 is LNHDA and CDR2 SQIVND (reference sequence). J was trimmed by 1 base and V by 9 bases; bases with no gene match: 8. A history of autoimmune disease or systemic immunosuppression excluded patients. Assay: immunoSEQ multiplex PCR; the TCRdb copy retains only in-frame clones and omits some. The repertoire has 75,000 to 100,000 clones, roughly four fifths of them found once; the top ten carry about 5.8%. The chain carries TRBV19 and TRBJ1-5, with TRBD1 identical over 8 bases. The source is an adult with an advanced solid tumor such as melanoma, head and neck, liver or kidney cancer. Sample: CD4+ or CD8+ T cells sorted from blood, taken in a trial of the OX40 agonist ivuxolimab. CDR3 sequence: CASDDRGRSNQPQHF. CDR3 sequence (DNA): TGTGCCAGCGACGACAGGGGCCGGAGCAATCAGCCCCAGCATTTT.